This T cell receptor (beta chain) was found in a study of T cell repertoires in cytomegalovirus infection. Whole-study context: HLA-B-restricted CMV epitopes that are well studied, plus recently identified HLA-C-restricted ones, were used by the study. Both CMV infection and a matching HLA type were indicated by public TCR beta signatures.

Study-level findings and limits: HLA-C-restricted CMV clonotypes gave the most frequent clonotype in two of eight donors.

TCRdb called the reads again in MiXCR, with one record for every CDR3 protein. This sample has 200,000 to 250,000 distinct CDR3 sequences, with around 35% found just once. In its sample, this clonotype was seen a few times. Its antigen remains unknown. Germline V CDR1 and CDR2: SGHDT, YYEEEE. V was cut by 1 base and J by 5 bases, with 15 bases left in between. CDR3 size: 15 residues. Sequenced material: CD8+ T cells from cultured PBMCs, taken from culture after CMV antigen stimulation. This receptor was identified in a human donor in good health (CMV status not recorded). Some clones in this sample may be carry-over from other donors' samples. The chain is built from TRBV5-6 and TRBJ2-5; weak D call: TRBD2 (5 bases). CDR3 residues: CASSLRVLRGETQYF. CDR3 DNA sequence: TGTGCCAGCAGCTTGCGAGTTCTCAGAGGGGAGACCCAGTACTTC.